The entry below describes one TCR beta chain. The data belong to a study of blood T cell repertoires in COVID-19. Some clones are missing from TCRdb's copy, which holds only in-frame ones; the method was immunoSEQ multiplex PCR. The sample yields fewer than 100,000 clones, roughly 87% seen once. The sequencing input was peripheral blood. This TCR was sampled from a woman of 80 years or more with acute or convalescent COVID-19.

The CDR3 bases are TGCGCCAGCAGCTTAAAATCTGGAGGCACAGATACGCAGTATTTT. It yields the protein CASSLKSGGTDTQYF. This chain uses TRBV5-1 with TRBJ2-3; D uncertain. There are 15 residues in the CDR3. V was pared by 2 bases and J by 1 base, with 11 bases between. Germline CDR1 SGHRS, CDR2 YFSETQ. Drawing the rest from reference TRBV5-1 and TRBJ2-3, the complete variable domain is KAGVTQTPRYLIKTRGQQVTLSCSPISGHRSVSWYQQTPGQGLQFLFEYFSETQRNKGNFPGRFSGRQFSNSRSEMNVSTLELGDSALYLCASSLKSGGTDTQYFGPGTRLTVL.